This entry describes one TCR beta chain. The target antigen is unknown. The data derive from a study of cytomegalovirus exposure and HLA in healthy donors. Study at large: The same platform was used for the 130 or so validation repertoires as for the approximately 610 first-cohort repertoires, as reported in a later analysis. Study-wide results and limits: Cytomegalovirus status was reportedly diagnosed by the classifier with high sensitivity and specificity. Despite most TCR sequences being rare, some public TCRs occurred in many donors.

Only in-frame clones appear in the TCRdb table, and some are missing; sequencing was by immunoSEQ multiplex PCR. Of a few hundred thousand clones listed, 86% are singletons. The V gene's germline CDR1 is SGDLS and CDR2 YYNGEE. V dropped 4 bases and J dropped 4 bases, with 12 bases sitting between them. CDR3 length equals 14 residues. V and J are TRBV9 and TRBJ1-5; D is possibly TRBD1 (5 bases). The material sequenced was PBMCs. The sequence derives from a woman aged 18-29 years in good health and CMV-seronegative. CDR3 amino acids: CASSPGGRNQPQHF. In DNA form, the CDR3 reads TGTGCCAGCAGCCCCGGGGGGAGGAATCAGCCCCAGCATTTT.